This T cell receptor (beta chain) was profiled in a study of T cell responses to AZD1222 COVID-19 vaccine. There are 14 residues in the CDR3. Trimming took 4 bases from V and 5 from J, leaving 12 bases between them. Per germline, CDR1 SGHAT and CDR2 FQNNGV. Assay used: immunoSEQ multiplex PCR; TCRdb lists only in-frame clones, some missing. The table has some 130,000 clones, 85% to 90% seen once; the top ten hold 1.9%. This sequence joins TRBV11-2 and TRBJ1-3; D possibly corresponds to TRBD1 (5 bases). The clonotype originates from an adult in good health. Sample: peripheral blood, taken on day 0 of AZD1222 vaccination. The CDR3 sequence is CASSSLEGRNTIYF. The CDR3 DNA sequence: TGTGCCAGCAGCTCGTTGGAGGGGAGAAACACCATATATTTT.